The 6 T cell receptor beta chains below come from one sample, sequenced in a study of T cells in Graves' hyperthyroidism and ophthalmopathy. Amplification targeted TCR beta CDR3 regions from RNA transcripts. An initial round of RT-PCR targeting the TCR CDR3 relied on the HTBI primer set. TCRdb used MiXCR to reprocess the multiplex PCR reads, holding one entry per CDR3 protein. The table lists approximately 600,000 distinct CDR3 sequences, around 21% of them singletons. The sample was blood. The origin of the receptors is a man aged 25-45 years with Graves' ophthalmopathy.

This clonotype was counted between two and nine times. The chain links TRBV24-1 to TRBJ2-1; weak D call: TRBD1 (5 bases). V gave up 3 bases and J gave up 5 bases, with 7 bases separating them. CDR1 is KGHDR and CDR2 is SFDVKD in the germline V gene. The CDR3 has 13 amino acids. CDR3 sequence (DNA): TGTGCCACCAGTGATGGACAACACAATGAGCAGTTCTTC. Amino acid sequence: CATSDGQHNEQFF.

This clonotype occurred a few times. This chain connects TRBV6-1 to TRBJ1-2; weak D call: TRBD1 (5 bases). Germline V gene data show CDR1 as MNHNS and CDR2 as SASEGT. V shed 5 bases and J shed 8 bases, with 24 bases lying between them. The CDR3 length is 16 residues. Here the CDR3 reads CASSYSPYEEGRGYTF. The CDR3 DNA sequence: TGTGCCAGCAGTTATAGTCCCTATGAGGAGGGGCGCGGCTACACCTTC.

The sample holds many counts of this clonotype. The rearrangement joins TRBV3-1 to TRBJ2-5, with D possibly being TRBD1 or TRBD2 (5 bases each). There are 17 residues in the CDR3. V dropped 4 bases and J dropped 2 bases, with 20 bases sitting between them. Germline assignment: CDR1 LGHDT and CDR2 YNNKEL (reference sequence). The CDR3 here is CASSLVTWDVEQETQYF. The CDR3 DNA is TGTGCCAGCAGCCTAGTCACCTGGGACGTCGAGCAAGAGACCCAGTACTTC.

This clonotype has only a few counts. This chain links TRBV15 with TRBJ2-1; TRBD1 agrees at 7 bases. CDR1 is LNHNV and CDR2 is YYDKDF in the germline V gene (reference sequence). This CDR3 has 14 amino acids. The trim removed 0 bases at V and 14 bases at J, leaving 10 bases unmatched. Here the CDR3 reads CATSRDKMGQSEFF. For the CDR3, the DNA is TGTGCCACCAGCAGAGATAAGATGGGACAGAGTGAGTTCTTC.

There are many counts of this clonotype. The J gene is TRBJ2-7, the V gene TRBV11-2; either TRBD1 or TRBD2 may fit D (5 bases each). Germline loops: CDR1 SGHAT, CDR2 FQNNGV. With 5 bases removed from V and 4 bases from J, the gap between germline ends came to 21 bases. The CDR3 totals 16 residues. This CDR3 reads CASSPSGRVHGYEQYF. In DNA form, the CDR3 reads TGTGCCAGCAGCCCCTCGGGGCGGGTCCATGGATACGAGCAGTACTTC.

This clonotype was seen a few times. The chain is built from TRBV6-1 and TRBJ1-2; 7 positions match TRBD1. The CDR3 loop spans 13 amino acids. In germline, CDR1 is MNHNS, CDR2 SASEGT. Trimming at V came to 7 bases and at J to 3 bases, leaving 5 bases not matched to a gene. The CDR3 DNA sequence: TGTGCCAGCATCCCCCAGGGGGACTATGGCTACACCTTC. It encodes CASIPQGDYGYTF.